This TCR beta chain comes out of a study of blood T cells in healthy people across ages. The CDR3 consists of 13 residues. V lost 4 bases and J 5 bases, leaving 12 bases between the germline ends. A second PCR, run for about 7 to 11 cycles, used a sample-barcoded 5' primer plus a J-beta primer mix. Each CDR3 protein is one row after TCRdb ran MiXCR on the 5' RACE reads. The data contain 1.4 million to 1.5 million distinct CDR3 sequences, roughly 40% of them singletons. The gene calls are TRBV12-3 or TRBV12-4 and TRBJ2-7, with a tentative D call TRBD1 (6 bases). This clonotype was sampled from a woman aged 18-30 years in good health. The sequencing sample was made of blood. CDR3 sequence reads: CASSSGTIDEQYF. DNA of the CDR3: TGTGCCAGCAGTTCCGGGACAATAGACGAGCAGTACTTC.